Here is one T cell receptor beta chain with its context. This specimen comes from a study of blood T cell repertoires in COVID-19. Study summary: PBMCs, B-cell-depleted T cells, or T cells provided the cDNA or gDNA that made up the material.

The V gene's germline CDR1 is LGHNT and CDR2 FRNRAP. This CDR3 region has 19 residues. The junction had 12 bases not matched to a gene; V was cut back by 1 base and J by 0 bases. Clones were read by immunoSEQ multiplex PCR, and TCRdb kept only the in-frame ones, dropping some. The sample shows approximately 160,000 clones, around 84% of them seen only once. The TCR was taken from a man aged 55 to 70 with COVID-19, enrolled during active disease. The sequencing sample was made of peripheral blood. The chain has TRBV12-5 and TRBJ2-1, with TRBD2 matching 7 bases. CDR3 sequence (DNA): TGTGCTAGTGGTTTGGAACTCCCACCGGGCGGGAGCTCCTACAATGAGCAGTTCTTC. This encodes CASGLELPPGGSSYNEQFF.